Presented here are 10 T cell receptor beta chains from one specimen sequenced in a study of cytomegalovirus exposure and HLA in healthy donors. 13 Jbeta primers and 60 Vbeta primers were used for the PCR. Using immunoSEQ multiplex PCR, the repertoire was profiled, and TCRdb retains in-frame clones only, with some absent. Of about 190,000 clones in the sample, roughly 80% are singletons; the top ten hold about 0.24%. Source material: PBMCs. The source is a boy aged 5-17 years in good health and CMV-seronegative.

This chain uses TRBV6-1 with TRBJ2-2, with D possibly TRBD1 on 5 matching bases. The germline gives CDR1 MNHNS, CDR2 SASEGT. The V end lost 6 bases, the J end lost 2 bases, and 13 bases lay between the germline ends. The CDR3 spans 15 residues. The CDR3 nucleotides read TGTGCCAGCAGGGGGCCACAATTAAACACCGGGGAGCTGTTTTTT. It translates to CASRGPQLNTGELFF.

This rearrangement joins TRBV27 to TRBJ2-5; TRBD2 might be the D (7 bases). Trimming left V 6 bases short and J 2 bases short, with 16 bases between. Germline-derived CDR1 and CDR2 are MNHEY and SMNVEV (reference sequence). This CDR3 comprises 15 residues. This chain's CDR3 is CASSTTGGRQETQYF. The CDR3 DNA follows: TGTGCCAGCAGCACCACCGGGGGGCGGCAAGAGACCCAGTACTTC.

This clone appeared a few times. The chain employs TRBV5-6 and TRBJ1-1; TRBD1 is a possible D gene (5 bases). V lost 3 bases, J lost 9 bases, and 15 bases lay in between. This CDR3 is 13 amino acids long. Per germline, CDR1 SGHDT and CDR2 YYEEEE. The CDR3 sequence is CASSSLTRQQAFF. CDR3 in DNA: TGTGCCAGCAGCTCACTAACTCGACAGCAAGCTTTCTTT.

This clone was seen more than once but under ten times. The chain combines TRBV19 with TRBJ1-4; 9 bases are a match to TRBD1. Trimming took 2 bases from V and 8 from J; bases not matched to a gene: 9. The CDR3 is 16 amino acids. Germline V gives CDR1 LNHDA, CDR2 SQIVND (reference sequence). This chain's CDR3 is CASSIIQGAPGEKLFF. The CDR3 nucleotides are TGTGCCAGTAGTATAATACAGGGGGCGCCCGGAGAAAAACTGTTTTTT.

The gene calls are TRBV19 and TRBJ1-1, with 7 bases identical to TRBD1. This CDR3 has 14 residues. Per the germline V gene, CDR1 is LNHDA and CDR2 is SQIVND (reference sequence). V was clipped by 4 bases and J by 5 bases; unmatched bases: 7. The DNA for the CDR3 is TGTGCCAGTAGTACTCACAGGGGAACGACTGAAGCTTTCTTT. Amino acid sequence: CASSTHRGTTEAFF.

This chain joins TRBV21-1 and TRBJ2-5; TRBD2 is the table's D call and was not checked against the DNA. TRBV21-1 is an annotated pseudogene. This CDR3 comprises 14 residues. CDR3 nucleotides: TGTGCCAGCAGCAAAGCCGCGCCCACGGAGACCCAGTACTTC. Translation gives CASSKAAPTETQYF.

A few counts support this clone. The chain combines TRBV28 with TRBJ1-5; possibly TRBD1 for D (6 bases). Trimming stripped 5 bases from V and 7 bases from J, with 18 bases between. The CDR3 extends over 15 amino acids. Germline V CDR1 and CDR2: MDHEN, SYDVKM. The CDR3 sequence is CASSGPGGRIQPQHF. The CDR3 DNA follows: TGTGCCAGCAGTGGACCGGGGGGCAGGATACAGCCCCAGCATTTT.

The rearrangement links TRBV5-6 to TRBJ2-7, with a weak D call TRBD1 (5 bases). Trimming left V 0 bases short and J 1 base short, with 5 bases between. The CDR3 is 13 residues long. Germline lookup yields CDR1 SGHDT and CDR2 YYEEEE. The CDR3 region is CASSLDRSYEQYF. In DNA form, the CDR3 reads TGTGCCAGCAGCTTGGACAGGTCCTACGAGCAGTACTTC.

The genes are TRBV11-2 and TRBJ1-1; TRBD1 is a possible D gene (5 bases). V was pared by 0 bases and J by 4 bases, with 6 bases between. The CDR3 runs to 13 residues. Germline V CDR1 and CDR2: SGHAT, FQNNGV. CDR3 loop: CASSLDRATEAFF. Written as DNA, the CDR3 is TGTGCCAGCAGCTTAGACAGGGCCACTGAAGCTTTCTTT. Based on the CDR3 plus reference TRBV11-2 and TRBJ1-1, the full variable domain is EAGVAQSPRYKIIEKRQSVAFWCNPISGHATLYWYQQILGQGPKLLIQFQNNGVVDDSQLPKDRFSAERLKGVDSTLKIQPAKLEDSAVYLCASSLDRATEAFFGQGTRLTVV.

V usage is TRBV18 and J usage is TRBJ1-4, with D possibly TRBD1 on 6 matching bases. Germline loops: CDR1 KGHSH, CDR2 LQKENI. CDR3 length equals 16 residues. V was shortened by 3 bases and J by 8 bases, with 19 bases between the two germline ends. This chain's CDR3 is CASSPHPPGAGEKLFF. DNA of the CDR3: TGTGCCAGCTCACCTCATCCTCCAGGGGCAGGAGAAAAACTGTTTTTT.